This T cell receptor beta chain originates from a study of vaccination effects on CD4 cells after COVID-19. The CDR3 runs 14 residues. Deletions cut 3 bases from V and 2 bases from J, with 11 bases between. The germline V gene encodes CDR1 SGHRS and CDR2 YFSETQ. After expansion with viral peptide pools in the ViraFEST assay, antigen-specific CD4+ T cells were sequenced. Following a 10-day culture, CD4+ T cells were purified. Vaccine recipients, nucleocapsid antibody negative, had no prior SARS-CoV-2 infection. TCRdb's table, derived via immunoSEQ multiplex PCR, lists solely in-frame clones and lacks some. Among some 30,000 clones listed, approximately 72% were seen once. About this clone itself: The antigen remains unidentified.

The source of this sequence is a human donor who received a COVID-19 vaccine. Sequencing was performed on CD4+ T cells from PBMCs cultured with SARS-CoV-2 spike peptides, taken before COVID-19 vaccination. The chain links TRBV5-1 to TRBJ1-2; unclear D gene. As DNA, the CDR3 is TGCGCCAGCAGCTCCCACGGGCCCAACTATGGCTACACCTTC. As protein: CASSSHGPNYGYTF.